The rows below give T cell receptor beta chains drawn from one sample of a study of vaccination effects on CD4 cells after COVID-19. Produced via immunoSEQ multiplex PCR; TCRdb's table is partial and in-frame only. The table shows about 38,000 clones, with 82% occurring only once. Their target antigens are unknown. The sequenced sample was CD4+ T cells from PBMCs cultured without peptide, obtained before COVID-19 vaccination. These receptors were collected from a human donor who received a COVID-19 vaccine. The CDR3 runs from the conserved cysteine through the conserved F or W. D genes are given only for firm matches. Size is omitted from some rows. Given values are once, few, many or a class for expanded clones.

v_call: TRBV28; clone_size: few; j_call: TRBJ1-3; d_call: NA; cdr3_aa: CASSSAGGGQGNTIYF; cdr3_nt: TGTGCCAGCAGTTCCGCCGGAGGGGGGCAAGGAAACACCATATATTTT
v_call: TRBV5-1; clone_size: NA; j_call: TRBJ1-2; d_call: TRBD1; cdr3_aa: CASSHGGWDSNYGYTF; cdr3_nt: TGCGCCAGCAGCCACGGGGGATGGGACAGTAACTATGGCTACACCTTC
v_call: TRBV5-8; clone_size: NA; j_call: TRBJ1-1; d_call: TRBD1; cdr3_aa: CASSVGQGGTEAFF; cdr3_nt: TGTGCCAGCAGCGTCGGACAGGGGGGTACTGAAGCTTTCTTT
v_call: TRBV18; clone_size: NA; j_call: TRBJ2-5; d_call: NA; cdr3_aa: CASSLGPGSWETQYF; cdr3_nt: TGTGCCAGCTCACTCGGGCCCGGGTCGTGGGAGACCCAGTACTTC
v_call: TRBV10-1; clone_size: once; j_call: TRBJ2-5; d_call: NA; cdr3_aa: CASSGRVEETQYF; cdr3_nt: TGCGCCAGCAGTGGTCGGGTGGAGGAGACCCAGTACTTC
v_call: TRBV4-1; clone_size: NA; j_call: TRBJ1-3; d_call: TRBD1; cdr3_aa: CASSQAPGQGAGNTIYF; cdr3_nt: TGCGCCAGCAGCCAAGCACCGGGACAGGGGGCTGGAAACACCATATATTTT
v_call: TRBV20-1; clone_size: NA; j_call: TRBJ2-2; d_call: TRBD1; cdr3_aa: CSASLLGTVDTGELFF; cdr3_nt: TGCAGTGCTAGTTTATTAGGGACAGTGGACACCGGGGAGCTGTTTTTT
v_call: TRBV2; clone_size: once; j_call: TRBJ2-3; d_call: NA; cdr3_aa: CAGQTTDTQYF; cdr3_nt: TGTGCCGGCCAGACCACAGATACGCAGTATTTT
v_call: TRBV14; clone_size: NA; j_call: TRBJ2-4; d_call: NA; cdr3_aa: CASSQDSAGSPMWIQYF; cdr3_nt: TGTGCCAGCAGCCAAGATTCGGCGGGGTCTCCAATGTGGATTCAGTACTTC
v_call: TRBV19; clone_size: NA; j_call: TRBJ2-1; d_call: NA; cdr3_aa: CASSKEFRSSYNEQFF; cdr3_nt: TGTGCCAGTAGTAAGGAGTTCCGAAGCTCCTACAATGAGCAGTTCTTC
v_call: TRBV5-1; clone_size: NA; j_call: TRBJ1-6; d_call: NA; cdr3_aa: CASRRTVDSYNSPLHF; cdr3_nt: TGCGCCAGCAGGAGGACAGTGGACTCCTATAATTCACCCCTCCACTTT
v_call: TRBV29-1; clone_size: few; j_call: TRBJ1-2; d_call: NA; cdr3_aa: CSVPAIYQGYYGYTF; cdr3_nt: TGCAGCGTTCCAGCAATTTATCAGGGCTACTATGGCTACACCTTC
v_call: TRBV5-8; clone_size: NA; j_call: TRBJ2-5; d_call: TRBD1; cdr3_aa: CASNRQGLFQETQYF; cdr3_nt: TGTGCCAGCAACCGACAGGGCCTTTTCCAAGAGACCCAGTACTTC
v_call: TRBV5-4; clone_size: NA; j_call: TRBJ2-2; d_call: NA; cdr3_aa: CATPAEENTGELFF; cdr3_nt: TGTGCCACCCCAGCGGAGGAAAACACCGGGGAGCTGTTTTTT
v_call: TRBV19; clone_size: once; j_call: TRBJ1-2; d_call: TRBD1; cdr3_aa: CASSMDRGGYGYTF; cdr3_nt: TGTGCCAGTAGTATGGACAGGGGAGGCTATGGCTACACCTTC
v_call: TRBV5-6; clone_size: NA; j_call: TRBJ1-4; d_call: NA; cdr3_aa: CASSLWLVNEKLFF; cdr3_nt: TGTGCCAGCAGCTTATGGCTGGTTAATGAAAAACTGTTTTTT
v_call: TRBV29-1; clone_size: once; j_call: TRBJ1-4; d_call: TRBD1; cdr3_aa: CSVEEGTGREKLFF; cdr3_nt: TGCAGCGTTGAGGAGGGGACAGGGAGGGAAAAACTGTTTTTT
v_call: TRBV10-3; clone_size: once; j_call: TRBJ1-2; d_call: NA; cdr3_aa: CAISAGQFNYGYTF; cdr3_nt: TGTGCCATCAGTGCAGGGCAGTTCAACTATGGCTACACCTTC
v_call: TRBV10-1; clone_size: NA; j_call: TRBJ2-1; d_call: NA; cdr3_aa: CASSERREGLYNEQFF; cdr3_nt: TGCGCCAGCAGTGAGCGACGCGAAGGATTGTACAATGAGCAGTTCTTC
v_call: TRBV18; clone_size: NA; j_call: TRBJ2-1; d_call: NA; cdr3_aa: CASSRGDGNEQFF; cdr3_nt: TGTGCCAGCTCACGGGGAGACGGGAATGAGCAGTTCTTC
v_call: TRBV28; clone_size: NA; j_call: TRBJ2-3; d_call: TRBD2; cdr3_aa: CASSLAGGLRTDTQYF; cdr3_nt: TGTGCCAGCAGTCTAGCGGGGGGGCTTCGCACAGATACGCAGTATTTT
v_call: TRBV12-5; clone_size: once; j_call: TRBJ2-3; d_call: NA; cdr3_aa: CASGLVASTDTQYF; cdr3_nt: TGTGCTAGTGGTTTGGTGGCTAGCACAGATACGCAGTATTTT
v_call: TRBV3-1/TRBV3-2; clone_size: once; j_call: TRBJ1-4; d_call: TRBD1; cdr3_aa: CASSQPRAGQVDEKLFF; cdr3_nt: TGTGCCAGCAGCCAACCCAGAGCGGGACAGGTGGATGAAAAACTGTTTTTT
v_call: TRBV2; clone_size: NA; j_call: TRBJ1-2; d_call: TRBD1; cdr3_aa: CASRQGWYGYTF; cdr3_nt: TGTGCCAGCCGACAGGGGTGGTATGGCTACACCTTC
v_call: TRBV24-1; clone_size: NA; j_call: TRBJ2-5; d_call: NA; cdr3_aa: CATSDANRARQTQYF; cdr3_nt: TGTGCCACCAGTGATGCGAACAGGGCGCGGCAGACCCAGTACTTC
v_call: TRBV2; clone_size: NA; j_call: TRBJ1-1; d_call: NA; cdr3_aa: CASNDPGHRIGQAFF; cdr3_nt: TGTGCCAGCAACGATCCGGGACACCGTATAGGCCAAGCTTTCTTT
v_call: TRBV6-2/TRBV6-3; clone_size: once; j_call: TRBJ2-5; d_call: NA; cdr3_aa: CASSYSIQGETQYF; cdr3_nt: TGTGCCAGCAGTTACTCGATACAGGGAGAGACCCAGTACTTC
v_call: TRBV29-1; clone_size: NA; j_call: TRBJ2-5; d_call: TRBD1; cdr3_aa: CSVTGAGETQYF; cdr3_nt: TGCAGCGTCACAGGGGCGGGTGAGACCCAGTACTTC
v_call: TRBV29-1; clone_size: NA; j_call: TRBJ2-3; d_call: NA; cdr3_aa: CSVESGADTQYF; cdr3_nt: TGCAGCGTTGAATCTGGCGCAGATACGCAGTATTTT
v_call: TRBV6-1; clone_size: NA; j_call: TRBJ1-5; d_call: NA; cdr3_aa: CASSEGGFNQPQHF; cdr3_nt: TGTGCCAGCAGTGAAGGGGGTTTCAATCAGCCCCAGCATTTT
v_call: TRBV18; clone_size: NA; j_call: TRBJ1-2; d_call: NA; cdr3_aa: CASSPGTGNNYGYTF; cdr3_nt: TGTGCCAGCTCACCTGGGACCGGCAATAACTATGGCTACACCTTC
v_call: TRBV28; clone_size: NA; j_call: TRBJ2-1; d_call: TRBD2; cdr3_aa: CASSSSAWRQRGGASEQFF; cdr3_nt: TGTGCCAGCAGTTCATCCGCCTGGAGGCAGCGGGGGGGCGCGTCTGAGCAGTTCTTC
v_call: TRBV24-1; clone_size: NA; j_call: TRBJ2-2; d_call: NA; cdr3_aa: CATSVVGARAGELFF; cdr3_nt: TGTGCCACCAGTGTGGTAGGGGCCAGGGCCGGGGAGCTGTTTTTT
v_call: TRBV27; clone_size: NA; j_call: TRBJ1-1; d_call: NA; cdr3_aa: CASKAVAFTEAFF; cdr3_nt: TGTGCCAGCAAGGCGGTTGCTTTCACTGAAGCTTTCTTT
v_call: TRBV5-6; clone_size: NA; j_call: TRBJ2-3; d_call: NA; cdr3_aa: CASSLITSTDTQYF; cdr3_nt: TGTGCCAGCAGCTTGATAACTAGCACAGATACGCAGTATTTT
v_call: TRBV5-1; clone_size: NA; j_call: TRBJ2-5; d_call: TRBD1; cdr3_aa: CASSLGQGETQYF; cdr3_nt: TGCGCCAGCAGCCTGGGACAGGGGGAGACCCAGTACTTC
v_call: TRBV10-3; clone_size: NA; j_call: TRBJ2-3; d_call: TRBD2; cdr3_aa: CAISTSGETDTQYF; cdr3_nt: TGTGCCATCAGTACTAGCGGGGAAACAGATACGCAGTATTTT
v_call: TRBV3-1/TRBV3-2; clone_size: NA; j_call: TRBJ1-1; d_call: NA; cdr3_aa: CASSQGPGRTEAFF; cdr3_nt: TGTGCCAGCAGCCAAGGACCAGGGCGGACTGAAGCTTTCTTT
v_call: TRBV7-2; clone_size: once; j_call: TRBJ2-3; d_call: NA; cdr3_aa: CASNAGAF; cdr3_nt: TGTGCCAGCAACGCTGGGGCTTTT
v_call: TRBV28; clone_size: once; j_call: TRBJ2-1; d_call: TRBD2; cdr3_aa: CASSTSRGGRHNEQFF; cdr3_nt: TGTGCCAGCAGCACCTCGCGGGGGGGCCGGCACAATGAGCAGTTCTTC
v_call: TRBV5-8; clone_size: few; j_call: TRBJ2-5; d_call: TRBD2; cdr3_aa: CASPGRPGGPPTQETQYF; cdr3_nt: TGTGCCAGCCCTGGCCGGCCGGGGGGTCCACCAACTCAAGAGACCCAGTACTTC
v_call: TRBV15; clone_size: NA; j_call: TRBJ1-1; d_call: NA; cdr3_aa: CATRRSPNTEAFF; cdr3_nt: TGTGCCACCAGAAGAAGTCCGAACACTGAAGCTTTCTTT
v_call: TRBV5-1; clone_size: NA; j_call: TRBJ2-6; d_call: NA; cdr3_aa: CASSFGGSGANVLTF; cdr3_nt: TGCGCCAGCAGCTTTGGCGGTTCTGGGGCCAACGTCCTGACTTTC
v_call: TRBV5-4; clone_size: NA; j_call: TRBJ2-3; d_call: NA; cdr3_aa: CASSFLTGGTDTQYF; cdr3_nt: TGTGCCAGCAGCTTCCTGACAGGAGGCACAGATACGCAGTATTTT
v_call: TRBV19; clone_size: NA; j_call: TRBJ2-6; d_call: NA; cdr3_aa: CASSTGNSGANVLTF; cdr3_nt: TGTGCCAGTAGTACCGGCAACTCTGGGGCCAACGTCCTGACTTTC
v_call: TRBV19; clone_size: few; j_call: TRBJ1-2; d_call: TRBD1; cdr3_aa: CASSRGQGNYGYTF; cdr3_nt: TGTGCCAGTAGCCGGGGACAGGGCAACTATGGCTACACCTTC
v_call: TRBV3-1/TRBV3-2; clone_size: NA; j_call: TRBJ2-4; d_call: NA; cdr3_aa: CASSQMIAKNIQYF; cdr3_nt: TGTGCCAGCAGCCAAATGATAGCCAAAAACATTCAGTACTTC
v_call: TRBV5-1; clone_size: NA; j_call: TRBJ2-1; d_call: TRBD2; cdr3_aa: CASSTGLAEYNEQFF; cdr3_nt: TGCGCCAGCAGCACGGGACTAGCGGAGTACAATGAGCAGTTCTTC
v_call: TRBV4-1; clone_size: NA; j_call: TRBJ1-2; d_call: NA; cdr3_aa: CASSQEGVQGVNGYTF; cdr3_nt: TGCGCCAGCAGCCAAGAGGGAGTGCAAGGTGTCAATGGCTACACCTTC
v_call: TRBV19; clone_size: NA; j_call: TRBJ1-2; d_call: TRBD1; cdr3_aa: CASSIGQGKGLGYTF; cdr3_nt: TGTGCCAGTAGTATTGGACAGGGGAAAGGTCTTGGCTACACCTTC
v_call: TRBV18; clone_size: NA; j_call: TRBJ2-3; d_call: TRBD1; cdr3_aa: CASSPWDSVADTQYF; cdr3_nt: TGTGCCAGCTCACCTTGGGACAGCGTCGCAGATACGCAGTATTTT
v_call: TRBV5-1; clone_size: NA; j_call: TRBJ2-3; d_call: NA; cdr3_aa: CASSLGPGGTDTQYF; cdr3_nt: TGCGCCAGCAGCTTGGGCCCAGGGGGGACAGATACGCAGTATTTT
v_call: TRBV9; clone_size: NA; j_call: TRBJ1-1; d_call: TRBD1; cdr3_aa: CASSGTGSLRAFF; cdr3_nt: TGTGCCAGCAGCGGGACAGGGAGTTTACGGGCTTTCTTT
v_call: TRBV5-1; clone_size: once; j_call: TRBJ1-6; d_call: TRBD1; cdr3_aa: CASSTGQPNSPLHF; cdr3_nt: TGCGCCAGCAGCACGGGACAGCCTAATTCACCCCTCCACTTT
v_call: TRBV29-1; clone_size: NA; j_call: TRBJ2-6; d_call: NA; cdr3_aa: CSAVTPGANVLTF; cdr3_nt: TGCAGCGCCGTCACACCTGGGGCCAACGTCCTGACTTTC